This TCR beta chain emerged from a study of cytomegalovirus exposure and HLA in healthy donors. Study-level background: In an early release, HLA-typed donors contributed tens of millions of unique TCR sequences. General study results and limits: Analyses of presence/absence relied on an assumption of roughly uniform sequencing depth across donors. The authors listed 150 or so TCR beta chains as cytomegalovirus-associated. A missense variant in DCLRE1C was later tied to TCR beta V- and J-gene trimming.

The PCR ran on 60 Vbeta and 13 Jbeta primers. TCRdb's table, derived via immunoSEQ multiplex PCR, lists solely in-frame clones and lacks some. Of roughly 150,000 clones listed, around 80% were seen once; the top ten hold 5.5% to 7.5%. Worth noting for this clone: The antigen is unknown.

Sequencing was done on a sample of PBMCs. The sequence came from a middle-aged woman in good health and CMV-seropositive.

The CDR3 loop is CASSIKAGNTDTQYF. CDR3 bases: TGTGCCAGTAGTATTAAGGCGGGGAACACAGATACGCAGTATTTT. The chain links TRBV19 to TRBJ2-3; TRBD2 might be the D (6 bases). The germline gives CDR1 LNHDA, CDR2 SQIVND (reference sequence). V was shortened by 3 bases and J by 2 bases, with 12 bases between the two germline ends. This CDR3 spans 15 amino acids.